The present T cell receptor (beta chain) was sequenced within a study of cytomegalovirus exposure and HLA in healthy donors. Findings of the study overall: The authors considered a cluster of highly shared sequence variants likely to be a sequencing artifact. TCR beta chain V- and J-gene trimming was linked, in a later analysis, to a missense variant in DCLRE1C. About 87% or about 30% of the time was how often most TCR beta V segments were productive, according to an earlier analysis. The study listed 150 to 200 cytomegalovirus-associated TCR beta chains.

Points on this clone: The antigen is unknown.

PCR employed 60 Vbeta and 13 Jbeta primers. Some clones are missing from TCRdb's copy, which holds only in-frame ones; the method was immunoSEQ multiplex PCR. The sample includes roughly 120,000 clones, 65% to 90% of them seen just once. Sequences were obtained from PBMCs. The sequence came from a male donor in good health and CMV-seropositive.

The CDR3: CASSSDSYSNQPQHF. In DNA form, the CDR3 reads TGTGCCAGCAGTTCCGACAGTTATAGCAATCAGCCCCAGCATTTT. The chain carries TRBV2 and TRBJ1-5; TRBD1 is a possible D gene (5 bases). Germline V gives CDR1 SNHLY, CDR2 FYNNEI. The CDR3 runs to 15 residues. V dropped 5 bases and J dropped 0 bases, with 11 bases sitting between them.